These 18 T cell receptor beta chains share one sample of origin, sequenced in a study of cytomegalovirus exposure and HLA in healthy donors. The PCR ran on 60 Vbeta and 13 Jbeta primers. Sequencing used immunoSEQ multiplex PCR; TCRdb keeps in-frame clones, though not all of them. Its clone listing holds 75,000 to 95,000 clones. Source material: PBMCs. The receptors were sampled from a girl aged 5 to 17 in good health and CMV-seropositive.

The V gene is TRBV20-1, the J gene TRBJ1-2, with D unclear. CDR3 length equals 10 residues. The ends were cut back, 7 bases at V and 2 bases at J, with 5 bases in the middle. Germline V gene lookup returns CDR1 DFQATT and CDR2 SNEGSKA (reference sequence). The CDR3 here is CSVENYGYTF. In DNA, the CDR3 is TGCAGTGTGGAGAACTATGGCTACACCTTC.

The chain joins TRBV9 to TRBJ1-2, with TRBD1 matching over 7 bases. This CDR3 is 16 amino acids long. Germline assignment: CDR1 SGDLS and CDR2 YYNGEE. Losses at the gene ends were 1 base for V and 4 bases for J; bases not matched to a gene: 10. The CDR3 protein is CASSVSAGGRIYGYTF. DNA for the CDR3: TGTGCCAGCAGCGTATCAGCAGGGGGTAGGATCTATGGCTACACCTTC. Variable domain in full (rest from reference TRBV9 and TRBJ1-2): DSGVTQTPKHLITATGQRVTLRCSPRSGDLSVYWYQQSLDQGLQFLIQYYNGEERAKGNILERFSAQQFPDLHSELNLSSLELGDSALYFCASSVSAGGRIYGYTFGSGTRLTVV.

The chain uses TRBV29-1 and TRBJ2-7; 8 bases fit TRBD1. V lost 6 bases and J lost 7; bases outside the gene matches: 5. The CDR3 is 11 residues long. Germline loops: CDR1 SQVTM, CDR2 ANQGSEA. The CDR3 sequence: CSVGQGGEQYV. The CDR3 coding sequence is TGCAGCGTCGGACAGGGCGGTGAGCAGTACGTC.

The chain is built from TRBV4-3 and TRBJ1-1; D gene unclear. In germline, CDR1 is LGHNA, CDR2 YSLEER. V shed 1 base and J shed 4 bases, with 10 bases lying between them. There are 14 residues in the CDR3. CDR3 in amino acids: CASSQVRTSTEAFF. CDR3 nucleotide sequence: TGCGCCAGCAGCCAAGTACGAACGAGCACTGAAGCTTTCTTT.

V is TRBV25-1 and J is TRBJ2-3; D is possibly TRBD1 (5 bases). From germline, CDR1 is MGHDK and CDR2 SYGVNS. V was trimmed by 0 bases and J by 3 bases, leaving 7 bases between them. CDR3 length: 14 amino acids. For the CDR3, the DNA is TGTGCCAGCAGTGAATACCCAGGGACAGATACGCAGTATTTT. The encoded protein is CASSEYPGTDTQYF. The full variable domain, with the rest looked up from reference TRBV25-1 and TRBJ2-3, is EADIYQTPRYLVIGTGKKITLECSQTMGHDKMYWYQQDPGMELHLIHYSYGVNSTEKGDLSSESTVSRIRTEHFPLTLESARPSHTSQYLCASSEYPGTDTQYFGPGTRLTVL.

The CDR3, as DNA: TGTGCCAGCAGTTATACCCCGCAGACAGGTAACACTGAAGCTTTCTTT. Translated, it gives CASSYTPQTGNTEAFF. The chain is built from TRBV6-6 and TRBJ1-1; TRBD1 is a possible D gene (6 bases). Germline V lookup: CDR1 MNHNY, CDR2 SVGAGI (reference sequence). The CDR3 sequence is 16 residues long. The V end was cut by 3 bases, the J end by 2 bases, with 16 bases between.

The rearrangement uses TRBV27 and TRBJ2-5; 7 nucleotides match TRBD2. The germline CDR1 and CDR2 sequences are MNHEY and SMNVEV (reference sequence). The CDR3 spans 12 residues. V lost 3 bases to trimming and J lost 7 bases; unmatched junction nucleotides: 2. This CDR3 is CASSLTGGTQYF. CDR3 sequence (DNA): TGTGCCAGCAGTTTGACGGGAGGGACCCAGTACTTC.

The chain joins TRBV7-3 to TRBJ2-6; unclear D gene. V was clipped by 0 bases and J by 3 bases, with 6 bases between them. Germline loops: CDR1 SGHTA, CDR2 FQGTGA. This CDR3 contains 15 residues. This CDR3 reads CASSLTRSGANVLTF. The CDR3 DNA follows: TGTGCCAGCAGCTTAACGCGTAGTGGGGCCAACGTCCTGACTTTC.

DNA of the CDR3: TGCGCCAGCAGTCAATCGGAGGGGGCGACAGGGAGAGATACGCAGTATTTT. Its translation is CASSQSEGATGRDTQYF. The chain links TRBV23-1 to TRBJ2-3, with a possible D match to TRBD1 (7 bases). TRBV23-1 is designated an ORF whose function remains uncertain. This CDR3 is 17 amino acids long. V lost 0 bases and J lost 5, with 18 bases in between.

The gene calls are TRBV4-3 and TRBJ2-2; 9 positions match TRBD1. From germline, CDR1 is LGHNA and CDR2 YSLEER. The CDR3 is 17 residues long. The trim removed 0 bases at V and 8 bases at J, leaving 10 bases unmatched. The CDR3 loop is CASSQDGTGTQTGELFF. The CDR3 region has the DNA TGCGCCAGCAGCCAAGATGGGACAGGGACCCAAACTGGGGAGCTGTTTTTT.

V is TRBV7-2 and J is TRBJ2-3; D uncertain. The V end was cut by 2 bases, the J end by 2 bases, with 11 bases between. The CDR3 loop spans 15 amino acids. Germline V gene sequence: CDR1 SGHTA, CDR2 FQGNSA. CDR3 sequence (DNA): TGTGCCAGCAGCTTAAGAGGTCGAAACACAGATACGCAGTATTTT. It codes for CASSLRGRNTDTQYF.

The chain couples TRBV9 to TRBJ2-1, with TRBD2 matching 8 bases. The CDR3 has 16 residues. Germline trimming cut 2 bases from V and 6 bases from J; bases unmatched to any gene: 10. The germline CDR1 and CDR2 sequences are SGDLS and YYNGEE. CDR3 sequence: CASSVWGSGGVNEQFF. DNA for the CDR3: TGTGCCAGCAGCGTTTGGGGGAGCGGGGGTGTCAATGAGCAGTTCTTC.

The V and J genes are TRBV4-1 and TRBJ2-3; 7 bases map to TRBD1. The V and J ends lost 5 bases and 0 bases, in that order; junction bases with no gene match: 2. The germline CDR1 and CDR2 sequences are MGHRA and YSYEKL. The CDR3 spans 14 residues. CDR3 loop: CASSEGASTDTQYF. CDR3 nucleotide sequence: TGCGCCAGCAGCGAGGGGGCTAGCACAGATACGCAGTATTTT.

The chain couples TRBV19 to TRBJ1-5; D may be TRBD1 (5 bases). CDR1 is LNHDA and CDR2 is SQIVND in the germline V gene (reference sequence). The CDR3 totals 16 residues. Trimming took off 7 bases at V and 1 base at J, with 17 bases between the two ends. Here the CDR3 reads CASNAGVRRSNQPQHF. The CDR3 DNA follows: TGTGCCAGTAACGCGGGGGTGAGGAGGAGCAATCAGCCCCAGCATTTT.

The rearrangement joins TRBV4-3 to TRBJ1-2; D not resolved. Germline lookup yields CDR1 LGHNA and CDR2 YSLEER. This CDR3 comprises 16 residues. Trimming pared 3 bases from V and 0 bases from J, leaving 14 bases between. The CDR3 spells CASSHAGFTANYGYTF. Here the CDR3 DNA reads TGCGCCAGCAGCCACGCAGGATTTACAGCTAACTATGGCTACACCTTC.

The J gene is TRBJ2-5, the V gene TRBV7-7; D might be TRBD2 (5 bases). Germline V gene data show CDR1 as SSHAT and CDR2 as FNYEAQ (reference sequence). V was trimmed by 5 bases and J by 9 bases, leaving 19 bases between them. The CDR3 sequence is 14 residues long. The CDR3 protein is CASSLDGTKRAQYF. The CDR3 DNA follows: TGTGCCAGCAGCCTGGACGGAACCAAGAGGGCCCAGTACTTC.

The CDR3 DNA is TGTGCCAGCAGCTCCCCGGCGGCGGGGGGTCTCAATGAGCAGTTCTTC. Its protein is CASSSPAAGGLNEQFF. V is TRBV9 and J is TRBJ2-1; 8 bases fit TRBD2. Germline CDR1 reads SGDLS; CDR2 reads YYNGEE. The CDR3 covers 16 residues. V was pared by 4 bases and J by 6 bases, with 12 bases of the junction left unmatched.

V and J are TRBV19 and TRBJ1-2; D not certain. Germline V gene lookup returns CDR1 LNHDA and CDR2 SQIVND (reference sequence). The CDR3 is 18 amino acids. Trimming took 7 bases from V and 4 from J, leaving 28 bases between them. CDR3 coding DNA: TGTGCCAGTAATTGGGAGAGCGGCCTAGAAGATGGAGCCTATGGCTACACCTTC. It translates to CASNWESGLEDGAYGYTF.